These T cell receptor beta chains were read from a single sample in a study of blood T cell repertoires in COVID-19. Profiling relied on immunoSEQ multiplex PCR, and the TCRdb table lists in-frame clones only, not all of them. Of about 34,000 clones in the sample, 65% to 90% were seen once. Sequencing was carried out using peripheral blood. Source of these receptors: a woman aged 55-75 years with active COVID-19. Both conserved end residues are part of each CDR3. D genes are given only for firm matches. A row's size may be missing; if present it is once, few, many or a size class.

TGTGCCAGCAGCGTAGATTTGGGGCTCACAGATACGCAGTATTTT	CASSVDLGLTDTQYF	.	.	TRBJ2-3	TRBV9
TGTGCCAGCATCTCACAGATGAACACCGGGGAGCTGTTTTTT	CASISQMNTGELFF	.	.	TRBJ2-2	TRBV6-6
TGTGCCAGCAGTCCGGGACAGGGAGTTTCTAGCACCGGGGAGCTGTTTTTT	CASSPGQGVSSTGELFF	TRBD1	.	TRBJ2-2	TRBV6-2/TRBV6-3
TGTGCCAGCAGCTTGGTGGGGGCAGGCGAAAAACTGTTTTTT	CASSLVGAGEKLFF	.	.	TRBJ1-4	TRBV5-4
TGTGCCAGCTCACGAGCAACTAATGAAAAACTGTTTTTT	CASSRATNEKLFF	.	.	TRBJ1-4	TRBV18
TGTGCCATCAGTGGGCAGGACTACGAGCAGTACTTC	CAISGQDYEQYF	.	.	TRBJ2-7	TRBV10-3
TGTGCCAGCAGGTCCGGGACTAGCTCGGCAGATACGCAGTATTTT	CASRSGTSSADTQYF	TRBD2	.	TRBJ2-3	TRBV7-6
TGCGCCAGCAGCGCTGGGACTAGCAGCACCGGGGAGCTGTTTTTT	CASSAGTSSTGELFF	TRBD2	.	TRBJ2-2	TRBV5-1
TGCGCCAGCAGTGAGAGCAGGGGGCCGGGTTCACCCCTCCACTTT	CASSESRGPGSPLHF	TRBD1	.	TRBJ1-6	TRBV10-2
TGTGCCAGCAGTGACAGGGAGGTGCAGCCCCAGCATTTT	CASSDREVQPQHF	.	.	TRBJ1-5	TRBV2
TGCGCCAGCAGCTTGGAGTACGGGAGCGAGACCCAGTACTTC	CASSLEYGSETQYF	.	.	TRBJ2-5	TRBV5-1
TGCGCCAGCAGTCAACCCCTGGGACAGGGGAGTCACTATGGCTACACCTTC	CASSQPLGQGSHYGYTF	TRBD1	.	TRBJ1-2	TRBV23-1
TGTGCCAGCAGTTTAGTCAGGACAGCTAACTATGGCTACACCTTC	CASSLVRTANYGYTF	.	few	TRBJ1-2	TRBV28
TGCGCCAGCAGCTTGGCCAGCGGAGCTACGAACACCGGGGAGCTGTTTTTT	CASSLASGATNTGELFF	.	.	TRBJ2-2	TRBV5-1
TGTGCCACCAGTGCGACAGGGTTATTCCAGTTCTTC	CATSATGLFQFF	TRBD1	.	TRBJ2-1	TRBV24-1
TGTGCCAGCAGCCGCCTTGGTCGGGGTAATTACAATGAGCAGTTCTTC	CASSRLGRGNYNEQFF	.	.	TRBJ2-1	TRBV27
TGCGCCAGCAGTCAATCGTTCCCCCAGACAGGGACTGGAAACACCATATATTTT	CASSQSFPQTGTGNTIYF	TRBD1	.	TRBJ1-3	TRBV23-1
TGTGCCAGTAGTATAGGACAGGGGGCGGGCAATGAGCAGTTCTTC	CASSIGQGAGNEQFF	TRBD1	.	TRBJ2-1	TRBV19
TGTGCCAGCAGCTTCGTGGACACCCAAAGAGGGGAGCTGTTTTTT	CASSFVDTQRGELFF	.	.	TRBJ2-2	TRBV5-4
TGCGCCAGCAGCGGCAGGACAGGGGTTACCTATGGCTACACCTTC	CASSGRTGVTYGYTF	TRBD1	.	TRBJ1-2	TRBV5-1
TGTGCCAGCAGCTTAGAGACAGGAAACTATGGCTACACCTTC	CASSLETGNYGYTF	.	.	TRBJ1-2	TRBV11-2
TGTGCCATCAGTGCTAGCGGGATGGCCCTTTGGCAGTACTTC	CAISASGMALWQYF	TRBD2	.	TRBJ2-7	TRBV10-3
TGTGCCAGCAGCTTACTCGCGGGAGGGGTTTCGAATGAGCAGTTCTTC	CASSLLAGGVSNEQFF	TRBD2	.	TRBJ2-1	TRBV7-3
TGTGCCAGCAGCCCGGACGGACAGCCGTTAAGAAACACCATATATTTT	CASSPDGQPLRNTIYF	.	few	TRBJ1-3	TRBV14
TGTGCCAGCAGCCCGACTAGCGGGGGGTACACAGATACGCAGTATTTT	CASSPTSGGYTDTQYF	TRBD2	.	TRBJ2-3	TRBV14
TGTGCCAGCAGTCCCGGGGTAACCAACACCGGGGAGCTGTTTTTT	CASSPGVTNTGELFF	.	.	TRBJ2-2	TRBV28
TGTGCCAGCAGCACCGCCGGACAGCTGAACACTGAAGCTTTCTTT	CASSTAGQLNTEAFF	.	.	TRBJ1-1	TRBV13
TGTGCCAGCAGCGTAGTCAGCGGGAGTGGGGCAGATACGCAGTATTTT	CASSVVSGSGADTQYF	TRBD2	.	TRBJ2-3	TRBV9